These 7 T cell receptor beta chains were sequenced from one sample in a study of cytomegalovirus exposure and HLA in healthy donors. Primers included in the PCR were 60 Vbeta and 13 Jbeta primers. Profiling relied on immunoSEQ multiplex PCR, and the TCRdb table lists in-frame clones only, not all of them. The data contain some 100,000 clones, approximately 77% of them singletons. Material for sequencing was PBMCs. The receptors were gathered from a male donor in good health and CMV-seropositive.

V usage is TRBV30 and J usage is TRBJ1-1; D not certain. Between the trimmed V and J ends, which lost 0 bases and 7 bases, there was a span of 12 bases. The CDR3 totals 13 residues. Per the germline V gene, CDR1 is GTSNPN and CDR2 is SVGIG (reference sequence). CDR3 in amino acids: CAWSVSGDYEAFF. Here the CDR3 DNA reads TGTGCCTGGAGTGTATCGGGAGACTATGAAGCTTTCTTT.

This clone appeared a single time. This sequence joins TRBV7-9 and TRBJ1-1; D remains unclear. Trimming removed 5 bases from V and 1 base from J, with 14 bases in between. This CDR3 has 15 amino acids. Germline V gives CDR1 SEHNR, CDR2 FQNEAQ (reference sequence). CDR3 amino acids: CASSPGIDKNTEAFF. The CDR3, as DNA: TGTGCCAGCAGCCCCGGAATAGACAAGAACACTGAAGCTTTCTTT.

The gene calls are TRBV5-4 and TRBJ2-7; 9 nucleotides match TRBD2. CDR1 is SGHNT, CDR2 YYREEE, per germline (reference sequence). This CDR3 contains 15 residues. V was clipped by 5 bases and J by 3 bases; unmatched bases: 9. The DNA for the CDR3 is TGTGCCAGCAGGGGTACTAGCGGGCCAATCTACGAGCAGTACTTC. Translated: CASRGTSGPIYEQYF.

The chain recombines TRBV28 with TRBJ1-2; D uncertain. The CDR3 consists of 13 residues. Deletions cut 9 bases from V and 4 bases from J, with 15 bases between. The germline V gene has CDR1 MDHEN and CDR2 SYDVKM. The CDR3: CASSPRGLYGYTF. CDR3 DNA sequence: TGTGCCAGTTCTCCAAGAGGGCTCTATGGCTACACCTTC.

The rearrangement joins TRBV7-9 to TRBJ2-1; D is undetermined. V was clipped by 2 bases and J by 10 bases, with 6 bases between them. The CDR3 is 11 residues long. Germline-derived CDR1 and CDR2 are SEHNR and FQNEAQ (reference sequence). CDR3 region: CASSLMAEQFF. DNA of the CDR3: TGTGCCAGCAGCTTAATGGCAGAGCAGTTCTTC.

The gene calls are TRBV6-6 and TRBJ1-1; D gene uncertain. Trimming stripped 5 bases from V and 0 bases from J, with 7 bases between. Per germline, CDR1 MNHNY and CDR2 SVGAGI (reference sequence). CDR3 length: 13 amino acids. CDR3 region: CASSQTLNTEAFF. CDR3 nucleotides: TGTGCCAGCAGTCAGACACTGAACACTGAAGCTTTCTTT.

Here the CDR3 reads CASSRGTADSYGYTF. CDR3 nucleotide sequence: TGTGCCAGTAGTAGAGGGACAGCCGACTCCTATGGCTACACCTTC. The V gene is TRBV19, the J gene TRBJ1-2, with TRBD1 matching over 7 bases. The length of the CDR3 is 15 residues. V gave up 4 bases and J gave up 4 bases; unmatched junction bases: 9. CDR1 is LNHDA, CDR2 SQIVND, per germline (reference sequence).